The 9 T cell receptor beta chains listed next were all sequenced from one sample in a study of OX40 agonist ivuxolimab in advanced cancers. The data were produced by immunoSEQ multiplex PCR, yet TCRdb's version contains in-frame clones alone and is incomplete. Among fewer than 11,000 clones listed, 80% to 90% were seen once. This specimen was CD4+ or CD8+ T cells sorted from blood, taken in a trial of the OX40 agonist ivuxolimab. The receptors were gathered from an adult with an advanced solid tumor such as melanoma, head and neck, liver or kidney cancer.

This clone occurred a few times. The chain uses TRBV10-2 and TRBJ2-1; TRBD1 agrees at 11 bases. V shed 8 bases, J shed 7 bases, and the junction held 1 base outside the gene matches. The CDR3 extends over 12 amino acids. Germline CDR1 reads WSHSY; CDR2 reads SAAADI. The CDR3: CASGTGGNEQFF. CDR3 nucleotide sequence: TGCGCCAGCGGGACAGGGGGTAATGAGCAGTTCTTC.

J is TRBJ1-3 and V is TRBV7-4; 8 nucleotides agree with TRBD1. This CDR3 region has 14 residues. V shed 5 bases, J shed 4 bases, and the junction held 4 bases outside the gene matches. Germline V CDR1 and CDR2: SGHVT, SQSDAQ. CDR3 DNA: TGTGCCAGCAGCCTGGGACAGGTAGGAAACACCATATATTTT. As protein: CASSLGQVGNTIYF.

The chain combines TRBV5-6 with TRBJ2-7; the D gene is possibly TRBD1 (5 bases). CDR1 and CDR2 (germline): SGHDT, YYEEEE. The CDR3 runs to 13 residues. The ends were cut back, 2 bases at V and 4 bases at J, with 10 bases in the middle. The CDR3 reads CASSLIPGYEQYF. The CDR3 nucleotides read TGTGCCAGCAGCTTAATTCCAGGGTACGAGCAGTACTTC.

This chain connects TRBV7-9 to TRBJ2-1; a weak D match, TRBD1 (5 bases). CDR1 and CDR2 (germline): SEHNR, FQNEAQ (reference sequence). The CDR3 runs to 15 residues. V gave up 5 bases and J gave up 2 bases, with 13 bases separating them. Here the CDR3 DNA reads TGTGCCAGCAGCCTTTCCCAAGGGGCCTACAATGAGCAGTTCTTC. Its translation is CASSLSQGAYNEQFF.

This clone was recorded a few times. The chain couples TRBV19 to TRBJ2-3; D assignment may be TRBD1 or TRBD2 (5 bases each). The germline V gene has CDR1 LNHDA and CDR2 SQIVND (reference sequence). Trimming shortened V by 6 bases and J by 4 bases, and 14 bases separated the two germline ends. This CDR3 is built from 14 residues. CDR3 residues: CASSLGTAPDTQYF. For the CDR3, the DNA is TGTGCCAGTAGCCTTGGGACGGCCCCAGATACGCAGTATTTT.

This chain links TRBV19 with TRBJ1-1; no definite D call. The ends were cut back, 3 bases at V and 4 bases at J, with 9 bases in the middle. This CDR3 is built from 13 residues. Germline V gene sequence: CDR1 LNHDA, CDR2 SQIVND (reference sequence). CDR3 region: CASSMNSLTEAFF. The CDR3 nucleotides are TGTGCCAGTAGTATGAACTCCCTCACTGAAGCTTTCTTT.

The J gene is TRBJ1-6, the V gene TRBV7-9; D unclear. Between the trimmed V and J ends, which lost 5 bases and 10 bases, there was a span of 18 bases. This CDR3 is 15 amino acids long. Germline V gene data show CDR1 as SEHNR and CDR2 as FQNEAQ (reference sequence). CDR3 region: CASSPSRVSASPLHF. The CDR3 DNA is TGTGCCAGCAGCCCGAGTCGGGTGAGCGCGTCACCCCTCCACTTT.

CDR3 bases: TGCGCCAGCAAGTTAGCGGGGGGGCTAGTGGATGAGCAGTTCTTC. Protein: CASKLAGGLVDEQFF. The V and J genes are TRBV5-1 and TRBJ2-1, with TRBD2 matching over 11 bases. The CDR3 is made up of 15 amino acids. V dropped 6 bases and J dropped 8; count of bases not matched to a gene: 10. Germline assignment: CDR1 SGHRS and CDR2 YFSETQ.

The gene calls are TRBV4-2 and TRBJ2-7; 10 positions match TRBD2. CDR3 length equals 15 residues. Germline V gene lookup returns CDR1 LGHNA and CDR2 YNFKEQ. Losses at the gene ends were 1 base for V and 0 bases for J; bases not matched to a gene: 0. The CDR3 protein is CASSQGLAGSYEQYF. The CDR3 coding sequence is TGTGCCAGCAGCCAAGGACTAGCGGGCTCCTACGAGCAGTACTTC.